These T cell receptor beta chains were read from a single sample in a study of shared clonotypes between healthy human individuals. The protocol was immunoSEQ multiplex PCR, while the TCRdb copy is restricted to in-frame clones and leaves out a portion. The sample holds under 550,000 clones, almost 97% seen once. Sequencing was carried out using naive CD4+ T cells sorted from blood. These TCRs come from a woman younger than 45 in good health. CDR3s include the opening cysteine and the closing phenylalanine or tryptophan. The D gene is left open where the match is weak. Rows may omit the clone size; those that give it use once, few, many or a size class.

j_gene: TRBJ2-5
len: 13
v_gene: TRBV7-3
abundance: -
d_gene: -
CDR3aa: CASSSSGKETQYF
CDR3nt: TGTGCCAGCAGCTCCTCAGGGAAAGAGACCCAGTACTTC

j_gene: TRBJ2-2
len: 16
v_gene: TRBV18
abundance: -
d_gene: -
CDR3aa: CASSMPSRGLVGELFF
CDR3nt: TGTGCCAGCTCGATGCCGTCGCGGGGTCTAGTCGGGGAGCTGTTTTTT

j_gene: TRBJ1-4
len: 15
v_gene: TRBV6-5
abundance: once
d_gene: -
CDR3aa: CASSYSGQINEKLFF
CDR3nt: TGTGCCAGCAGTTACTCCGGACAGATTAATGAAAAACTGTTTTTT

j_gene: TRBJ2-7
len: 13
v_gene: TRBV7-2
abundance: -
d_gene: TRBD2
CDR3aa: CASSLTAGAEQYF
CDR3nt: TGTGCCAGCAGCTTAACGGCGGGAGCCGAGCAGTACTTC

j_gene: TRBJ2-5
len: 14
v_gene: TRBV7-1
abundance: once
d_gene: -
CDR3aa: CASSFQPAVETQYF
CDR3nt: TGTGCCAGCAGCTTTCAGCCAGCCGTTGAGACCCAGTACTTC

j_gene: TRBJ2-1
len: 12
v_gene: TRBV28
abundance: -
d_gene: -
CDR3aa: CASSLLQGWQFF
CDR3nt: TGTGCCAGCAGTTTGCTACAGGGTTGGCAGTTCTTC

j_gene: TRBJ2-7
len: 11
v_gene: TRBV6-5
abundance: -
d_gene: -
CDR3aa: CASREPSKQYF
CDR3nt: TGTGCCAGCAGGGAGCCGTCCAAGCAGTACTTC

j_gene: TRBJ2-1
len: 14
v_gene: TRBV5-1
abundance: -
d_gene: TRBD2
CDR3aa: CASSLGREGSEQFF
CDR3nt: TGCGCCAGCAGCTTGGGGCGGGAGGGGAGTGAGCAGTTCTTC

j_gene: TRBJ2-1
len: 14
v_gene: TRBV5-1
abundance: -
d_gene: -
CDR3aa: CASRKGLDYNEQFF
CDR3nt: TGCGCCAGCAGAAAAGGACTGGACTACAATGAGCAGTTCTTC

j_gene: TRBJ2-2
len: 14
v_gene: TRBV5-5
abundance: -
d_gene: -
CDR3aa: CASSLYSNTGELFF
CDR3nt: TGTGCCAGCAGCTTGTACAGCAACACCGGGGAGCTGTTTTTT

j_gene: TRBJ2-1
len: 15
v_gene: TRBV5-6
abundance: -
d_gene: TRBD1
CDR3aa: CASSFSNRGLHEQFF
CDR3nt: TGTGCCAGCAGCTTTTCGAACAGGGGTTTACATGAGCAGTTCTTC

j_gene: TRBJ2-3
len: 14
v_gene: TRBV6-5
abundance: -
d_gene: TRBD2
CDR3aa: CASSYTSGSDTQYF
CDR3nt: TGTGCCAGCAGTTATACTAGCGGGAGTGATACGCAGTATTTT

j_gene: TRBJ1-2
len: 14
v_gene: TRBV11-1
abundance: -
d_gene: -
CDR3aa: CASSLAVGPYGYTF
CDR3nt: TGTGCCAGCAGCTTAGCCGTCGGGCCCTATGGCTACACCTTC

j_gene: TRBJ2-1
len: 13
v_gene: TRBV5-4
abundance: -
d_gene: TRBD1
CDR3aa: CASSRDRSNEQFF
CDR3nt: TGTGCCAGCAGCCGGGACAGGAGCAATGAGCAGTTCTTC

j_gene: TRBJ2-1
len: 16
v_gene: TRBV6-1
abundance: -
d_gene: -
CDR3aa: CASSEAFATRYNEQFF
CDR3nt: TGTGCCAGCAGTGAAGCATTTGCGACAAGATACAATGAGCAGTTCTTC

j_gene: TRBJ1-2
len: 17
v_gene: TRBV5-1
abundance: -
d_gene: TRBD1
CDR3aa: CASSLGDRGQSNYGYTF
CDR3nt: TGCGCCAGCAGCTTGGGGGACAGGGGGCAGAGTAACTATGGCTACACCTTC

j_gene: TRBJ2-7
len: 13
v_gene: TRBV6-1
abundance: -
d_gene: -
CDR3aa: CASRNSGIHEQYF
CDR3nt: TGTGCCAGCAGAAACTCAGGAATTCACGAGCAGTACTTC

j_gene: TRBJ1-2
len: 16
v_gene: TRBV5-1
abundance: once
d_gene: -
CDR3aa: CASSLARQGPNYGYTF
CDR3nt: TGCGCCAGCAGCTTGGCCCGGCAGGGCCCCAACTATGGCTACACCTTC

j_gene: TRBJ2-1
len: 16
v_gene: TRBV7-6
abundance: -
d_gene: -
CDR3aa: CASSLLPGDLYNEQFF
CDR3nt: TGTGCCAGCAGCTTACTGCCCGGGGACCTATACAATGAGCAGTTCTTC

j_gene: TRBJ2-7
len: 16
v_gene: TRBV5-1
abundance: -
d_gene: TRBD1
CDR3aa: CASSSRPGQSSSEQYF
CDR3nt: TGCGCCAGCAGCTCTAGACCGGGACAGTCAAGCTCCGAGCAGTACTTC

j_gene: TRBJ2-7
len: 15
v_gene: TRBV5-1
abundance: -
d_gene: -
CDR3aa: CASSLDGGQGYEQYF
CDR3nt: TGCGCCAGCAGCTTGGATGGGGGGCAGGGCTACGAGCAGTACTTC

j_gene: TRBJ2-7
len: 16
v_gene: TRBV28
abundance: -
d_gene: -
CDR3aa: CASSYTFRIRTYEQYF
CDR3nt: TGTGCCAGCAGCTACACTTTTAGGATTAGGACCTACGAGCAGTACTTC

j_gene: TRBJ2-3
len: 16
v_gene: TRBV11-2
abundance: -
d_gene: -
CDR3aa: CASSFTRTGPTDTQYF
CDR3nt: TGTGCCAGCAGCTTTACTAGGACTGGCCCCACAGATACGCAGTATTTT

j_gene: TRBJ2-5
len: 13
v_gene: TRBV18
abundance: -
d_gene: TRBD1
CDR3aa: CASSPGQEETQYF
CDR3nt: TGTGCCAGCTCACCCGGACAGGAAGAGACCCAGTACTTC

j_gene: TRBJ2-7
len: 14
v_gene: TRBV14
abundance: -
d_gene: -
CDR3aa: CASSQAGGDYEQYF
CDR3nt: TGTGCCAGCAGCCAAGCAGGAGGAGACTACGAGCAGTACTTC

j_gene: TRBJ2-1
len: 14
v_gene: TRBV2
abundance: -
d_gene: -
CDR3aa: CASSDGNDPNEQFF
CDR3nt: TGTGCCAGCAGTGACGGGAATGATCCCAATGAGCAGTTCTTC

j_gene: TRBJ2-7
len: 15
v_gene: TRBV15
abundance: -
d_gene: TRBD2
CDR3aa: CATSRPPGLGVEQYF
CDR3nt: TGTGCCACCAGCAGACCCCCGGGACTAGGGGTCGAGCAGTACTTC

j_gene: TRBJ2-3
len: 18
v_gene: TRBV18
abundance: -
d_gene: TRBD2
CDR3aa: CASSPTGLAGVLPDTQYF
CDR3nt: TGTGCCAGCTCACCGACTGGACTAGCGGGAGTTCTTCCAGATACGCAGTATTTT

j_gene: TRBJ1-3
len: 14
v_gene: TRBV7-2
abundance: -
d_gene: -
CDR3aa: CASSSPASGNTIYF
CDR3nt: TGTGCCAGCAGCTCGCCGGCCTCTGGAAACACCATATATTTT

j_gene: TRBJ2-5
len: 15
v_gene: TRBV5-6
abundance: once
d_gene: TRBD2
CDR3aa: CASSLVLAGEETQYF
CDR3nt: TGTGCCAGCAGCTTGGTACTAGCGGGTGAAGAGACCCAGTACTTC

j_gene: TRBJ1-2
len: 18
v_gene: TRBV19
abundance: -
d_gene: TRBD1
CDR3aa: CASSIEVVDRERNYGYTF
CDR3nt: TGTGCCAGTAGTATAGAAGTGGTCGACAGGGAACGGAACTATGGCTACACCTTC

j_gene: TRBJ1-4
len: 16
v_gene: TRBV28
abundance: -
d_gene: -
CDR3aa: CASSPDRLIKVEKLFF
CDR3nt: TGTGCCAGCAGTCCCGACAGGCTTATTAAGGTTGAAAAACTGTTTTTT

j_gene: TRBJ1-2
len: 12
v_gene: TRBV29-1
abundance: -
d_gene: -
CDR3aa: CSVVRGTYGYTF
CDR3nt: TGCAGCGTTGTGCGCGGAACCTATGGCTACACCTTC

j_gene: TRBJ2-7
len: 13
v_gene: TRBV28
abundance: -
d_gene: -
CDR3aa: CASSLLFMYEQYF
CDR3nt: TGTGCCAGCAGTTTATTGTTCATGTACGAGCAGTACTTC

j_gene: TRBJ2-3
len: 12
v_gene: TRBV5-1
abundance: -
d_gene: -
CDR3aa: CASSIRTDTQYF
CDR3nt: TGCGCCAGCTCTATCCGCACAGATACGCAGTATTTT

j_gene: TRBJ2-2
len: 11
v_gene: TRBV20-1
abundance: -
d_gene: -
CDR3aa: CSARNTGELFF
CDR3nt: TGCAGTGCTAGGAACACCGGGGAGCTGTTTTTT

j_gene: TRBJ2-5
len: 12
v_gene: TRBV19
abundance: -
d_gene: -
CDR3aa: CASRDFQETQYF
CDR3nt: TGTGCCAGTAGAGACTTTCAAGAGACCCAGTACTTC

j_gene: TRBJ2-5
len: 14
v_gene: TRBV19
abundance: -
d_gene: TRBD2
CDR3aa: CASSMGSGRETQYF
CDR3nt: TGTGCCAGTAGTATGGGGAGCGGGAGAGAGACCCAGTACTTC

j_gene: TRBJ2-5
len: 15
v_gene: TRBV6-6
abundance: -
d_gene: TRBD2
CDR3aa: CASSYDSGSGETQYF
CDR3nt: TGTGCCAGCAGTTACGACAGCGGGAGTGGGGAGACCCAGTACTTC

j_gene: TRBJ1-2
len: 12
v_gene: TRBV6-5
abundance: -
d_gene: TRBD1
CDR3aa: CASSYPRGGYTF
CDR3nt: TGTGCCAGCAGTTACCCCAGGGGGGGCTACACCTTC

j_gene: TRBJ2-1
len: 13
v_gene: TRBV5-1
abundance: -
d_gene: -
CDR3aa: CASSLVGNNEQFF
CDR3nt: TGCGCCAGCAGCTTGGTCGGAAACAATGAGCAGTTCTTC

j_gene: TRBJ1-5
len: 16
v_gene: TRBV7-9
abundance: few
d_gene: TRBD1
CDR3aa: CASSLARDSSNQPQHF
CDR3nt: TGTGCCAGCAGCTTAGCTAGGGACAGTAGCAATCAGCCCCAGCATTTT

j_gene: TRBJ2-1
len: 16
v_gene: TRBV7-9
abundance: -
d_gene: TRBD2
CDR3aa: CASSPRWASGNNEQFF
CDR3nt: TGTGCCAGCAGCCCTCGGTGGGCTAGCGGTAACAATGAGCAGTTCTTC

j_gene: TRBJ2-7
len: 16
v_gene: TRBV19
abundance: -
d_gene: TRBD2
CDR3aa: CASSIDSSGSSYEQYF
CDR3nt: TGTGCCAGTAGTATTGACAGCAGCGGGAGCTCCTACGAGCAGTACTTC